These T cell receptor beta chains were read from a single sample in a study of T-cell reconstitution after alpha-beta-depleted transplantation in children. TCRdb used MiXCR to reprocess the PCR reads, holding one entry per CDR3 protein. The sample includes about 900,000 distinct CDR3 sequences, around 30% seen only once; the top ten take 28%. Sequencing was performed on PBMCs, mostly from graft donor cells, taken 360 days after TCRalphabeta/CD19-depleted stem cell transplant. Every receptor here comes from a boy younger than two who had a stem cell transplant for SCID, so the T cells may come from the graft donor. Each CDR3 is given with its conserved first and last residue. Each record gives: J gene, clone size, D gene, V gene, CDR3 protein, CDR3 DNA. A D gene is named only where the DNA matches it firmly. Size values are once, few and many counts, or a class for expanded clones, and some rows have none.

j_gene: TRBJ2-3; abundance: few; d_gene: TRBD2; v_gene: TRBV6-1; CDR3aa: CASSPTGLNSDTQYF; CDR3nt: TGTGCCAGCAGTCCGACGGGACTAAACTCGGATACGCAGTATTTT
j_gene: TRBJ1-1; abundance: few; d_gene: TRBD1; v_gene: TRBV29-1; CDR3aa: CSVEVRGMNTEAFF; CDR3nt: TGCAGCGTTGAAGTCAGGGGGATGAACACTGAAGCTTTCTTT
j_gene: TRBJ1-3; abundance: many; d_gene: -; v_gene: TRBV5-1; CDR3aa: CASSLGASSGNTIYF; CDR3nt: TGCGCCAGCAGCTTGGGGGCCAGCTCTGGAAACACCATATATTTT
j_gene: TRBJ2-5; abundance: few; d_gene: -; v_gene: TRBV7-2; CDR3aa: CASSLASTRTAETQYF; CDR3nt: TGTGCCAGCAGCTTAGCATCGACTAGAACGGCAGAGACCCAGTACTTC
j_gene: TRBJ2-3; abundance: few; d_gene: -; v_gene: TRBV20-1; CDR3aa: CSSTLHDTQYF; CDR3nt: TGCAGTTCAACTTTACACGATACGCAGTATTTT
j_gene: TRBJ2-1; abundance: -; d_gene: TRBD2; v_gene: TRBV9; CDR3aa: CASTSSSGEGSEQFF; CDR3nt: TGTGCCAGCACCTCGTCTAGCGGGGAGGGAAGTGAGCAGTTCTTC
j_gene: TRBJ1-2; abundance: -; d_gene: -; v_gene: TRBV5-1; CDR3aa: CASSLEVGHGYTF; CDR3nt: TGCGCCAGCAGCTTGGAAGTGGGGCACGGCTACACCTTC
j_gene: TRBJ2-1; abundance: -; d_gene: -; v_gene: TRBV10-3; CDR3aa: CAIRQIGGYNEQFF; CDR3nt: TGTGCCATCAGACAAATCGGGGGTTACAATGAGCAGTTCTTC
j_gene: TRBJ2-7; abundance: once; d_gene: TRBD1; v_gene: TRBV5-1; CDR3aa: CASRRTGDSYEQYF; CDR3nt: TGCGCCAGCAGGAGGACAGGGGACTCCTACGAGCAGTACTTC
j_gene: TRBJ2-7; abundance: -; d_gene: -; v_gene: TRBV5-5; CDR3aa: CASNRGQFDTYEQYF; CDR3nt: TGTGCCAGCAACCGAGGACAGTTTGACACCTACGAGCAGTACTTC
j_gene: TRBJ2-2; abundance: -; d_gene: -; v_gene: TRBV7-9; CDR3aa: CAKDPDARQELFF; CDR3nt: TGTGCCAAGGATCCCGACGCCCGGCAGGAGCTGTTTTTT
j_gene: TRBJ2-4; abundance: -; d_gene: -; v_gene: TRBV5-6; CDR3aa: CASSLGAGYDKNIQYF; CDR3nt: TGTGCCAGCAGCTTGGGTGCAGGGTATGACAAAAACATTCAGTACTTC
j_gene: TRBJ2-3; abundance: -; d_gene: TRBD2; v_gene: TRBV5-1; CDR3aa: CASSTGLAGGVKSTDTQYF; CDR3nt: TGCGCCAGCAGCACGGGACTAGCGGGCGGTGTTAAAAGCACAGATACGCAGTATTTT
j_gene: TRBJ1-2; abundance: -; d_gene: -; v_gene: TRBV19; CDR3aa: CASRTRSPNYGYTF; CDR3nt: TGTGCCAGTAGGACACGGAGCCCTAACTATGGCTACACCTTC
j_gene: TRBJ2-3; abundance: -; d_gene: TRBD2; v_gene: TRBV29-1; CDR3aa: CSVPGTSGGKGNTQYF; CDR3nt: TGCAGCGTACCCGGGACTAGCGGGGGGAAGGGAAATACGCAGTATTTT
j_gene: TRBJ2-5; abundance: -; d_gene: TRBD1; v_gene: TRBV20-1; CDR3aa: CSARSSGGDKTQYF; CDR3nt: TGCAGTGCTAGGTCGTCAGGGGGTGATAAGACCCAGTACTTC
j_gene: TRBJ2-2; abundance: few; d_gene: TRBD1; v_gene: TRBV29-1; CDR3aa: CSVPGQGALDTGELFF; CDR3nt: TGCAGCGTTCCGGGACAGGGGGCGCTGGACACCGGGGAGCTGTTTTTT
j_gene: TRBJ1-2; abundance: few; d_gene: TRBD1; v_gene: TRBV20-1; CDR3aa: CSASKGQGIDYGYTF; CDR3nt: TGCAGTGCTAGCAAGGGACAGGGGATAGACTATGGCTACACCTTC